The clone carrying this TCR beta chain has only a few counts. V lost 0 bases, J lost 7 bases, and 12 bases lay in between. The CDR3 consists of 14 residues. The germline CDR1 and CDR2 sequences are MGHRA and YSYEKL. This entry belongs to a study of blood T cell repertoires in COVID-19. Cohorts were determined from participant-reported clinical history. The assay was immunoSEQ multiplex PCR, and TCRdb's table has in-frame clones only and misses some. The sample contains roughly 180,000 clones, roughly 86% of which appear only once. V usage is TRBV4-1 and J usage is TRBJ1-1; D may be TRBD1 (5 bases). This receptor was obtained from a woman aged 30 to 39 who had recovered from COVID-19. Sequencing used PBMCs or T cells enriched from blood (not recorded which). CDR3 in DNA: TGCGCCAGCAGCCAAGATCCCGCCAGGGATGAAGCTTTCTTT. Translating gives CASSQDPARDEAFF.